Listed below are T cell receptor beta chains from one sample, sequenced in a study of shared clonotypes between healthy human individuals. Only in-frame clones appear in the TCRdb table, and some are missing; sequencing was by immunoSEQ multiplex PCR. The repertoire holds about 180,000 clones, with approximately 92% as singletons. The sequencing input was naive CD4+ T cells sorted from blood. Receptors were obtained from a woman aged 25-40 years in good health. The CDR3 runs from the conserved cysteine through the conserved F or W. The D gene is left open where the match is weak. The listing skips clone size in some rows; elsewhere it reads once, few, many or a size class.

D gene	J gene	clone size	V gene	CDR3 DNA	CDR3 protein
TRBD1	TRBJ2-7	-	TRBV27	TGTGCCAGCAGTTTGACAGGGGGCGCTTCCTACGAGCAGTACTTC	CASSLTGGASYEQYF
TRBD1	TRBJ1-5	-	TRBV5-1	TGCGCCAGCAGCGTCGGACAGGGGGCGAATCAGCCCCAGCATTTT	CASSVGQGANQPQHF
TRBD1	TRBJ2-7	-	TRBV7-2	TGTGCCAGCAGCTTCCGGACAGGGGGCTACGAGCAGTACTTC	CASSFRTGGYEQYF
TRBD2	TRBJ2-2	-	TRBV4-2	TGTGCCAGCAGCCCGGGACTAGCGGGAGTCACCGGGGAGCTGTTTTTT	CASSPGLAGVTGELFF
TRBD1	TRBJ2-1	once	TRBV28	TGTGCCAGCAGCCGGGGACAGGGGGCGCGTAGTGAGCAGTTCTTC	CASSRGQGARSEQFF
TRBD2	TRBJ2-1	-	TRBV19	TGTGCCAGTAGCCGTGAAACGGGACTAGCGGGAGGGTCCTACAATGAGCAGTTCTTC	CASSRETGLAGGSYNEQFF
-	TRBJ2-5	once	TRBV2	TGTGCCAGCAGTGATCGAAGCAGGGGAGGAGAGACCCAGTACTTC	CASSDRSRGGETQYF
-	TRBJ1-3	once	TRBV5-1	TGCGCCAGCAGCCCCGGGGGGGAGAGCTCTGGAAACACCATATATTTT	CASSPGGESSGNTIYF
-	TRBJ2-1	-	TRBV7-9	TGTGCCAGCAGCTTAGTATGGACGGACAGCCCCTACAATGAGCAGTTCTTC	CASSLVWTDSPYNEQFF
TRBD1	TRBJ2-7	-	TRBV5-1	TGCGCCAGCAGCTTAACGACAGGGCATGCCTACGAGCAGTACTTC	CASSLTTGHAYEQYF
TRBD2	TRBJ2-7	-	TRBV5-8	TGTGCCAGCAGCTTTTATAGGACTAGCGGGAGGTTCTACGAGCAGTACTTC	CASSFYRTSGRFYEQYF
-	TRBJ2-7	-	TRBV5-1	TGCGCCAGCAGCTTGGAAGCTGGGACCTACGAGCAGTACTTC	CASSLEAGTYEQYF
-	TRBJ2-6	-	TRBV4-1	TGCGCCAGCAGCCAAGATTACAGCTCTGGGGCCAACGTCCTGACTTTC	CASSQDYSSGANVLTF
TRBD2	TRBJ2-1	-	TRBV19	TGTGCCAGTAGTATGTCCGGGGGGTCCTACAATGAGCAGTTCTTC	CASSMSGGSYNEQFF
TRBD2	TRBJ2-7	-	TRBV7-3	TGTGCCAGCAGCTTATCCTCCGGGACTACCTACGAGCAGTACTTC	CASSLSSGTTYEQYF
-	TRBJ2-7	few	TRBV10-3	TGTGCCACCAGCTCCGGGACGGAAGGCTACGAGCAGTACTTC	CATSSGTEGYEQYF
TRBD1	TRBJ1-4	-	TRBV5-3	TGTGCCAGACTCCTCCAACGGCCGGGACAGTTCGATGAAAAACTGTTTTTT	CARLLQRPGQFDEKLFF
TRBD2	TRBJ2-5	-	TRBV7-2	TGTGCCAGCAGCCCGACGGCGGGAGACAAGACCCAGTACTTC	CASSPTAGDKTQYF
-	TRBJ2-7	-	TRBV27	TGTGCCAGCAGTATTATTATGCGATCAGACCGGGACGCTGCCCACGAGCAGTACTTC	CASSIIMRSDRDAAHEQYF
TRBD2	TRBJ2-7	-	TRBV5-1	TGCGCCAGCAGCTTTAGCGGGAGTAGTTACGAGCAGTACTTC	CASSFSGSSYEQYF
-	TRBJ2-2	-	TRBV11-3	TGTGCCAGCAGCTTAGCGGGTTCGAACACCGGGGAGCTGTTTTTT	CASSLAGSNTGELFF
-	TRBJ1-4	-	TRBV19	TGTGCCAGTAGCGGGTCTTCTAATGAAAAACTGTTTTTT	CASSGSSNEKLFF
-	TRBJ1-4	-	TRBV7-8	TGTGCCAGCAGAGGGGTTGAAAAACTGTTTTTT	CASRGVEKLFF
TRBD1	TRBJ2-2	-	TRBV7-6	TGTGCCAGCAGCTTAATTCGGGACAGGGGCACTTCGAACACCGGGGAGCTGTTTTTT	CASSLIRDRGTSNTGELFF
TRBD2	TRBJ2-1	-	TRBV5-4	TGTGCCAGCAGCGTGGGACTAGCGGGAGATGAGCAGTTCTTC	CASSVGLAGDEQFF
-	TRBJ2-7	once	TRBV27	TGTGCCAGCAGCTCGAGGACGGGCGGTCCCTACGAGCAGTACTTC	CASSSRTGGPYEQYF
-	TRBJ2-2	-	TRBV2	TGTGCCAGCAGTTGGGACTCCGGGCAGCTGTTTTTT	CASSWDSGQLFF
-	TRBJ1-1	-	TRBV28	TGTGCCAGCAGTTTACAGGCCCCGGAGTACACTGAAGCTTTCTTT	CASSLQAPEYTEAFF
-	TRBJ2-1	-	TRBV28	TGTGCCAGCAGTGTCGGCTGGGGATACAATGAGCAGTTCTTC	CASSVGWGYNEQFF
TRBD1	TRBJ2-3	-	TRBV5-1	TGCGCCAGCAGCTTGGAACAGGGGTTCACAGATACGCAGTATTTT	CASSLEQGFTDTQYF
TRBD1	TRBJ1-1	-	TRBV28	TGTGCCAGCACCCGACAGGGGGCCGGGGACACTGAAGCTTTCTTT	CASTRQGAGDTEAFF
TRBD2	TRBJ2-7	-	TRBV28	TGTGCCAGCAGTCAACCACTAGCGCTGGGCTACGAGCAGTACTTC	CASSQPLALGYEQYF
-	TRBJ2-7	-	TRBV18	TGTGCCAGCTCACTCGACACTATTTCCTACGAGCAGTACTTC	CASSLDTISYEQYF
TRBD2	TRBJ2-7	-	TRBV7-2	TGTGCCAGCAGCTTAGTGGGACTAGGGGGGTCGGGGCAGTACTTC	CASSLVGLGGSGQYF
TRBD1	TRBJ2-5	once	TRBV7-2	TGTGCCAGCAGCCGGACAGGGGAAGAGACCCAGTACTTC	CASSRTGEETQYF
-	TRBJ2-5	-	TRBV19	TGTGCCAGTAGCCCACTGACAGGAGGATTGGAGACCCAGTACTTC	CASSPLTGGLETQYF
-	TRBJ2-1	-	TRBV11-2	TGTGCCAGCAGCCCCATTAGGGGGAGTGCCCACAATGAGCAGTTCTTC	CASSPIRGSAHNEQFF
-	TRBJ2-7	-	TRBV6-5	TGTGCCAGCAGTTACTCTAGTGACGGTTACGAGCAGTACTTC	CASSYSSDGYEQYF
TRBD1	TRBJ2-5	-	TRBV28	TGTGCCAGCAGTTCCTCCGGGACAGGGACTGGGGAGCAGTACTTC	CASSSSGTGTGEQYF
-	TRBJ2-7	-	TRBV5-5	TGTGCCAGCAGCTTGGAAGGGGCCCTAGCCTACGAGCAGTACTTC	CASSLEGALAYEQYF
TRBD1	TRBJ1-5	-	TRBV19	TGTGCCAGTAGCTTGACAGGGAATAGCAATCAGCCCCAGCATTTT	CASSLTGNSNQPQHF
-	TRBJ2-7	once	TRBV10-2	TGCGCCAGCAGTGAGTCGACCTGGCTCGTCTCCTACGAGCAGTACTTC	CASSESTWLVSYEQYF
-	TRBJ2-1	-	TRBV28	TGTGCCAGCAGCTCCGGACAGCCTCCGGGGGGTGAGCAGTTCTTC	CASSSGQPPGGEQFF
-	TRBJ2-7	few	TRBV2	TGTGCCAGCAGTGAACGGGCCTACGAGCAGTACTTC	CASSERAYEQYF
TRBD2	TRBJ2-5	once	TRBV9	TGTGCCAGCAGCGCGGGCCTACTAGCGACAGAGACCCAGTACTTC	CASSAGLLATETQYF
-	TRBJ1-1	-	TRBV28	TGTGCCAGCGGCAGAAGGGGCTTTGAAGCTTTCTTT	CASGRRGFEAFF
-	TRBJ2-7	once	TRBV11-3	TGTGCCAGCAGCCCCACAGAAGAGCGGCTGTACGAGCAGTACTTC	CASSPTEERLYEQYF
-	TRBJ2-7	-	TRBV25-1	TGTGCCAGCACTGGAATCTACGAGCAGTACTTC	CASTGIYEQYF
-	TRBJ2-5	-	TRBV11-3	TGTGCCAGCAGCTTCCTAAGGGGGAGGTACTTC	CASSFLRGRYF
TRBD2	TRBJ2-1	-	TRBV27	TGTGCCAGCAGCTTAGGGGGACTAGCGTCGAATGAGCAGTTCTTC	CASSLGGLASNEQFF
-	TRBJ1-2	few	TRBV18	TGTGCCAGCTCACCACCCGAAGGAGACTATGGCTACACCTTC	CASSPPEGDYGYTF
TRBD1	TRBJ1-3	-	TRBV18	TGTGCCAGCTCGCAGACAGGGGGCTTCTCTGGAAACACCATATATTTT	CASSQTGGFSGNTIYF
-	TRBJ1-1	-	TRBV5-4	TGTGCCAGCAGCTCCCGGTGGGGCGGGGGGACTGAAGCTTTCTTT	CASSSRWGGGTEAFF
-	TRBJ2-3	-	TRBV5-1	TGCGCCAGCAGCTTGGTTCTCCCTCACACAGATACGCAGTATTTT	CASSLVLPHTDTQYF
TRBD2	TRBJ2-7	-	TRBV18	TGTGCCAGCTCACCTGGACTAGCGGGAACTTACGAGCAGTACTTC	CASSPGLAGTYEQYF
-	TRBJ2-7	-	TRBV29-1	TGCAGCGTTGAAGTCGGAGGCTACGAGCAGTACTTC	CSVEVGGYEQYF
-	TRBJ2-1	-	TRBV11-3	TGTGCCAGCAGCTTGGGGCCTTGGTACAATGAGCAGTTCTTC	CASSLGPWYNEQFF